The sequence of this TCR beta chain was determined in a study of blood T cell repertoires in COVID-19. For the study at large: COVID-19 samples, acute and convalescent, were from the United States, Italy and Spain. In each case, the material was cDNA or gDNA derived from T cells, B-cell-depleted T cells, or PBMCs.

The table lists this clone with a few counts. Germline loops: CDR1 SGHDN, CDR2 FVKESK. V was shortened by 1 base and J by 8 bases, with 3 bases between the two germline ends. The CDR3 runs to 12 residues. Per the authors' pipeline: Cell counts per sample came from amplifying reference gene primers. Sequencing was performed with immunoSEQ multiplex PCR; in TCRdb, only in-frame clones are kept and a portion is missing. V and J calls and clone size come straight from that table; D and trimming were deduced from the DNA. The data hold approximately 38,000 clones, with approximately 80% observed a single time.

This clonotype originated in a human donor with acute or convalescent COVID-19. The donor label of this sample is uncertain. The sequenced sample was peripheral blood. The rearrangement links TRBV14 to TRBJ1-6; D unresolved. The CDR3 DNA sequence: TGTGCCAGCAGCCAAGGGCATTCACCCCTCCACTTT. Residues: CASSQGHSPLHF.